This entry lists 9 T cell receptor beta chains sequenced from one sample in a study of blood T cell repertoires in COVID-19. Generated by immunoSEQ multiplex PCR, the TCRdb table keeps only in-frame clones and is missing some. Among under 150,000 clones listed, about 87% were seen once. The specimen was PBMCs or T cells enriched from blood (not recorded which). Receptor source: a man in his forties or fifties in a cohort exposed to, infected with or recovered from COVID-19 (not recorded which).

CDR3 residues: CAWAQDRPLHF. The CDR3 DNA sequence: TGTGCCTGGGCACAGGACCGGCCCCTCCACTTT. The gene calls are TRBV30 and TRBJ1-6; TRBD1 might be the D (5 bases). This CDR3 comprises 11 residues. Germline values: CDR1 GTSNPN, CDR2 SVGIG (reference sequence). Deletions cut 5 bases from V and 13 bases from J, with 12 bases between.

The chain carries TRBV9 and TRBJ1-2; D gene unclear. With 3 bases removed from V and 5 bases from J, the gap between germline ends came to 8 bases. The germline V gene has CDR1 SGDLS and CDR2 YYNGEE. The CDR3 loop spans 12 amino acids. The CDR3 DNA is TGTGCCAGCAGCGGGTCGGTTTATGGCTACACCTTC. Amino acid sequence: CASSGSVYGYTF.

This sequence joins TRBV7-2 and TRBJ2-7, with D unclear. V shed 5 bases and J shed 4 bases, with 6 bases lying between them. CDR3 length: 11 residues. Per the germline V gene, CDR1 is SGHTA and CDR2 is FQGNSA. CDR3 residues: CASSRRYEQYF. The DNA of the CDR3 is TGTGCCAGCAGCCGTCGTTACGAGCAGTACTTC.

The J gene is TRBJ2-2, the V gene TRBV6-5, with 7 bases that match TRBD2. The CDR3 runs to 15 residues. The V and J ends lost 6 bases and 1 base, in that order; junction bases with no gene match: 5. The germline gives CDR1 MNHEY, CDR2 SVGAGI. The CDR3 bases are TGTGCCAGCAGCACCGGGACTATGAACACCGGGGAGCTGTTTTTT. It is translated as CASSTGTMNTGELFF.

This sequence joins TRBV28 and TRBJ2-1, with 13 bases lining up with TRBD2. V shed 6 bases and J 4 bases; nucleotides not matched to a gene: 6. CDR1 is MDHEN and CDR2 is SYDVKM in the germline V gene. The CDR3 totals 16 residues. The chain's CDR3 is CASSETGLAGYNEQFF. The CDR3 coding sequence is TGTGCCAGCAGCGAGACGGGACTAGCGGGGTACAATGAGCAGTTCTTC.

The chain links TRBV19 to TRBJ2-7; 12 nucleotides match TRBD1. This CDR3 region has 15 residues. V was pared by 6 bases and J by 5 bases, with 8 bases of the junction left unmatched. From germline, CDR1 is LNHDA and CDR2 SQIVND (reference sequence). CDR3 amino acids: CASRAPGQGANEQYF. Here the CDR3 DNA reads TGTGCCAGTAGGGCCCCGGGACAGGGGGCGAACGAGCAGTACTTC.

The chain couples TRBV30 to TRBJ1-3; a possible D gene is TRBD1 (6 bases). Germline-derived CDR1 and CDR2 are GTSNPN and SVGIG (reference sequence). The CDR3 totals 13 residues. The V gene lost 3 bases and the J gene lost 5 bases, with 11 bases spanning the gap. CDR3 loop: CAWSTDRRNTIYF. CDR3 coding DNA: TGTGCCTGGAGCACAGACAGGAGAAACACCATATATTTT.

The chain employs TRBV7-9 and TRBJ2-5, with D tentatively TRBD2 (5 bases). The germline gives CDR1 SEHNR, CDR2 FQNEAQ (reference sequence). Trimming took 5 bases from V and 7 from J, leaving 11 bases between them. This CDR3 is built from 12 residues. CDR3 in amino acids: CASSPLRGTQYF. In DNA form, the CDR3 reads TGTGCCAGCAGCCCCCTCCGGGGGACCCAGTACTTC.

The chain employs TRBV5-1 and TRBJ2-3; no clear D. Germline V CDR1 and CDR2: SGHRS, YFSETQ. Between the trimmed V and J ends, which lost 0 bases and 2 bases, there was a span of 10 bases. The CDR3 extends over 15 amino acids. CDR3 amino acids: CASSLDKIPTDTQYF. The CDR3 bases are TGCGCCAGCAGCTTGGACAAGATCCCCACAGATACGCAGTATTTT. The variable domain in full, completed from reference TRBV5-1 and TRBJ2-3, reads KAGVTQTPRYLIKTRGQQVTLSCSPISGHRSVSWYQQTPGQGLQFLFEYFSETQRNKGNFPGRFSGRQFSNSRSEMNVSTLELGDSALYLCASSLDKIPTDTQYFGPGTRLTVL.